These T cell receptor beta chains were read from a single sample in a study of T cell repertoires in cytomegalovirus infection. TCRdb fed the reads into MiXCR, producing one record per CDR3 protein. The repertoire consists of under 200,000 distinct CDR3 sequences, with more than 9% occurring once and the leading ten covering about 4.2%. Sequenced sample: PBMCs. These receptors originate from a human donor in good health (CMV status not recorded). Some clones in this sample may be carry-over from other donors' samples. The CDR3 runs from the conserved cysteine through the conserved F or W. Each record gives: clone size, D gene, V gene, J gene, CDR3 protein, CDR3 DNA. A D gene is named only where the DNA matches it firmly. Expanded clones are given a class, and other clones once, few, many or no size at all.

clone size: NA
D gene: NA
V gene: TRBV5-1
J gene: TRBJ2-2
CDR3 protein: CASSLSARANTGELFF
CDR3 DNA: TGCGCCAGCAGCCTTTCGGCCAGGGCCAACACCGGGGAGCTGTTTTTT

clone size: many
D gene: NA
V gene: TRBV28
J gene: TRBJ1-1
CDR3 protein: CASSPTGSNTEAFF
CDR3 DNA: TGTGCCAGCAGCCCGACAGGATCTAACACTGAAGCTTTCTTT

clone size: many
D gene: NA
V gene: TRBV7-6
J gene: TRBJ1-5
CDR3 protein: CASSLAEGGPQHF
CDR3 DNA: TGTGCCAGCAGCTTAGCGGAGGGTGGGCCCCAGCATTTT

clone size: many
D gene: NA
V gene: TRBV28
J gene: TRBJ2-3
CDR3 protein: CASSLSRAENTDTQYF
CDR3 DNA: TGTGCCAGCAGTTTATCGCGAGCGGAGAACACAGATACGCAGTATTTT

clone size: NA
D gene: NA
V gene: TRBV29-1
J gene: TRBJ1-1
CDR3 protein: CSVVVGREAFF
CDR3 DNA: TGCAGCGTTGTTGTGGGCAGAGAAGCTTTCTTT

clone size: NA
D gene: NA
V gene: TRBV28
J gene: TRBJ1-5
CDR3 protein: CASTGRSNQPQHF
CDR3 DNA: TGTGCCAGCACCGGGCGTAGCAATCAGCCCCAGCATTTT

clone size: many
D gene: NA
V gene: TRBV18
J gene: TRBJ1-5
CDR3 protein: CASSPDRSYNQPQHF
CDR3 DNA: TGTGCCAGCTCACCCGACAGGTCCTACAATCAGCCCCAGCATTTT

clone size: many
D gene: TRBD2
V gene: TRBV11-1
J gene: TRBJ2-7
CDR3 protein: CASSLRAGVNEQYF
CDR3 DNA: TGTGCCAGCAGCTTACGAGCGGGAGTGAACGAGCAGTACTTC

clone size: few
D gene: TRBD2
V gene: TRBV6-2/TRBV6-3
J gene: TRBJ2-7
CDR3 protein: CASNLRTSFHEQYF
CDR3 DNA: TGTGCCAGCAACCTACGGACTAGCTTCCACGAGCAGTACTTC

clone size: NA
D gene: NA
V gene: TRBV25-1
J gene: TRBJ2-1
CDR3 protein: CATEQDFGDDEQFF
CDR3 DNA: TGTGCCACCGAACAGGACTTCGGGGACGATGAGCAGTTCTTC

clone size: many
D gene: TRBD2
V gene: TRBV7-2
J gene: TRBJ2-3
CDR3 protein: CASSLVSAGGGAPDTQYF
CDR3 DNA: TGTGCCAGCAGCTTAGTTTCTGCTGGCGGGGGGGCCCCAGATACGCAGTATTTT

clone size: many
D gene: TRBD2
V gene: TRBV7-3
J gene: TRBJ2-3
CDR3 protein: CASSSSGRTDTQYF
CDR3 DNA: TGTGCCAGCAGCTCAAGCGGGAGAACAGATACGCAGTATTTT

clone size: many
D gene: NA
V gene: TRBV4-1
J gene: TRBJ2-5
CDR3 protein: CASSRGAVQETQYF
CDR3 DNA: TGCGCCAGCAGCCGGGGTGCAGTTCAAGAGACCCAGTACTTC